This T cell receptor (beta chain) was profiled in a study of beta chain features in type 1 diabetes. General study findings and limits: Cells with high TCR expression could be over-represented by cDNA sequencing.

Expressed TCRB transcripts were sequenced after all isolated RNA was converted to cDNA. Method: immunoSEQ multiplex PCR; TCRdb's copy keeps in-frame clones and lacks some. The sample lists under 950,000 clones, roughly a sixth occurring once. CDR3 length: 13 amino acids. Germline V gives CDR1 MNHEY, CDR2 SMNVEV (reference sequence). Trimming removed 5 bases at V and 5 bases at J, with 9 bases between. This clone was recorded a few times. Its specificity is not known. A CD45RO/CCR7/CD25/CD127/CD95/CD27 panel sorted naive, central memory, regulatory and stem cell-like memory CD4+ cells. Sorting produced populations that all topped 95% purity.

The source of this sequence is a woman between 18 and 29 years old in good health. The sequencing sample was made of naive CD4+ T cells from blood. The chain joins TRBV27 to TRBJ2-2; TRBD2 is a possible D gene (5 bases). The chain's CDR3 is CASSPRLTGELFF. For the CDR3, the DNA is TGTGCCAGCAGTCCCCGACTAACCGGGGAGCTGTTTTTT.